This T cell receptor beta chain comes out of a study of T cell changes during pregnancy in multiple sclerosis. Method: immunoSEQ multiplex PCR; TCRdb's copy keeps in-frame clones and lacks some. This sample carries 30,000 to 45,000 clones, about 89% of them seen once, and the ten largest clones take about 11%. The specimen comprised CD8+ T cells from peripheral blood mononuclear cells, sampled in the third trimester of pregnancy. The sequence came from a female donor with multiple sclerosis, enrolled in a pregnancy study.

CDR3 sequence (DNA): TGTGCCAGCAGCTTAGTCGGGACAGCGAACACTGAAGCTTTCTTT. This encodes CASSLVGTANTEAFF. This chain links TRBV7-9 with TRBJ1-1; 7 bases match TRBD1. V was pared by 1 base and J by 1 base, with 3 bases of the junction left unmatched. The CDR3 consists of 15 residues. Germline V gene data show CDR1 as SEHNR and CDR2 as FQNEAQ (reference sequence).